Included here is one TCR beta chain sequence, with context. Its antigen is currently unknown. The data were obtained in a study of STAT3 mutations in large granular lymphocyte leukemia. Study context: Roughly 42% of treated T-LGLL patients showed hematologic response to immunosuppression.

V dropped 4 bases and J dropped 1 base, with 2 bases sitting between them. CDR1 is SGHRS and CDR2 is YFSETQ in the germline V gene. This CDR3 is 11 amino acids long. TCRdb's copy holds only in-frame clones and misses some; the assay was immunoSEQ multiplex PCR. The table lists around 5,000 clones, nearly 90% of them singletons. Whole-study results and caveats: All newly emerging clones after therapy were STAT3 wild type. Every T-LGLL patient had at least one immunodominant TCRbeta clonotype.

The sequencing input was PBMCs. This clonotype originated in a human donor with T large granular lymphocyte leukemia. Some clones in this sample may be carry-over from other donors' samples. V is TRBV5-1 and J is TRBJ1-1, with D hard to call. Here the CDR3 reads CASSTNTEAFF. The CDR3 DNA follows: TGCGCCAGCAGCACGAACACTGAAGCTTTCTTT.